A selection of T cell receptor beta chains follows, all from one sample in a study of cytomegalovirus exposure and HLA in healthy donors. TCRdb's table, derived via immunoSEQ multiplex PCR, lists solely in-frame clones and lacks some. The sample shows roughly 130,000 clones, roughly 71% of them seen only once. Sequencing input: PBMCs. The receptors shown here come from a woman aged 45-60 years in good health and CMV-seropositive. The conserved cysteine and the conserved F or W are not part of the CDR3 here. Fields, in order: J gene, V gene, CDR3 protein.

J: TRBJ1-5
V: TRBV5-8
CDR3: ASSSYDRDVQPQH

J: TRBJ2-5
V: TRBV5-1
CDR3: ASSRTGARQETQY

J: TRBJ2-2
V: TRBV10-1
CDR3: ASSSRTGWPNTGELF

J: TRBJ2-7
V: TRBV7-9
CDR3: ASSDRGPYEQY

J: TRBJ2-1
V: TRBV19
CDR3: ASSMGSGVYNEQF

J: TRBJ1-2
V: TRBV4-3
CDR3: ASSQDTGGRTIMGYGYT

J: TRBJ1-2
V: TRBV19
CDR3: ATGDYGYT

J: TRBJ2-5
V: TRBV9
CDR3: ASSAPSRETQY

J: TRBJ2-7
V: TRBV4-1
CDR3: ASSQVEGSYEQY

J: TRBJ1-2
V: TRBV6-5
CDR3: ASSAGGYGYP

J: TRBJ2-5
V: TRBV5-1
CDR3: ASSSTGDETQY

J: TRBJ2-3
V: TRBV5-1
CDR3: ASSPGAGDTQY

J: TRBJ1-2
V: TRBV10-2
CDR3: ASSALGMTGGYT

J: TRBJ2-3
V: TRBV6-5
CDR3: ASSLLAASTDTQY

J: TRBJ1-2
V: TRBV2
CDR3: ASAAENTPNYGYT

J: TRBJ2-7
V: TRBV11-2
CDR3: ASSPSGGSYEQY

J: TRBJ1-2
V: TRBV5-1
CDR3: ASSFGTGEGYGYT

J: TRBJ2-7
V: TRBV19
CDR3: ASSIGPGGGPYEQY

J: TRBJ2-2
V: TRBV7-2
CDR3: ASSFRVNTGELF

J: TRBJ1-6
V: TRBV7-8
CDR3: ASSLAGQVLSPLH

J: TRBJ2-7
V: TRBV4-1
CDR3: ASSQTGTDNNEQY

J: TRBJ1-2
V: TRBV5-1
CDR3: ASSLADSLTHYGYT

J: TRBJ1-1
V: TRBV18
CDR3: ASSPGTGWTEAF

J: TRBJ1-2
V: TRBV15
CDR3: ATSPYTGNYGYT

J: TRBJ1-5
V: TRBV10-1
CDR3: ASSEYDRGVLNQPQH

J: TRBJ1-2
V: TRBV18
CDR3: ASSDRQNYGYT

J: TRBJ2-2
V: TRBV6-4
CDR3: ASSQRGTGELF

J: TRBJ1-2
V: TRBV5-1
CDR3: ASKLEGSSNYGYT

J: TRBJ2-5
V: TRBV6-1
CDR3: ASSAWTGLIQETQY

J: TRBJ1-2
V: TRBV7-2
CDR3: ASTPHSQGLGYT

J: TRBJ2-1
V: TRBV29-1
CDR3: SASRGHEQF

J: TRBJ1-5
V: TRBV25-1
CDR3: ASSAPGGPQH